The 28 T cell receptor beta chains presented below share a single source sample, sequenced in a study of blood T cell repertoires in COVID-19. Clones were read by immunoSEQ multiplex PCR, and TCRdb kept only the in-frame ones, dropping some. The sample consists of 220,000 or so clones, 84% of them appearing once. The sample taken for sequencing was peripheral blood. Every receptor here comes from a woman aged 55-69 years who had recovered from COVID-19.

V gene TRBV7-3 combines with J gene TRBJ2-1, with D possibly matching TRBD2 (7 bases). Germline CDR1 SGHTA, CDR2 FQGTGA. V gave up 5 bases and J gave up 0 bases, with 11 bases separating them. The CDR3 length is 15 residues. DNA for the CDR3: TGTGCCAGCAGCCCCGGGGGGCCCTCCTACAATGAGCAGTTCTTC. Amino acids: CASSPGGPSYNEQFF.

CDR3 region: CASRETGNNYGYTF. CDR3 nucleotide sequence: TGTGCCAGCAGGGAGACAGGGAATAACTATGGCTACACCTTC. J is TRBJ1-2 and V is TRBV2; 7 bases are shared with TRBD1. This CDR3 spans 14 amino acids. Germline V CDR1 and CDR2: SNHLY, FYNNEI. The ends lost 6 bases at V and 1 base at J; junction bases unmatched: 5.

This clone was detected a few times. The rearrangement uses TRBV24-1 and TRBJ2-2; 9 bases match TRBD2. The CDR3 loop spans 16 amino acids. Germline lookup yields CDR1 KGHDR and CDR2 SFDVKD. The CDR3 DNA reads as TGTGCTACGGGAAGCGGGGGGCCTCACTACACCGGGGAGCTGTTTTTT. It encodes CATGSGGPHYTGELFF.

The chain carries TRBV19 and TRBJ1-2, with a possible D match to TRBD1 (6 bases). V was pared by 1 base and J by 3 bases, with 9 bases between. This CDR3 spans 14 amino acids. Per the germline V gene, CDR1 is LNHDA and CDR2 is SQIVND (reference sequence). CDR3 protein: CASSIGPGDYGYTF. CDR3 bases: TGTGCCAGTAGTATAGGTCCAGGGGACTATGGCTACACCTTC.

In its sample, this clone was seen once. The rearrangement uses TRBV5-1 and TRBJ2-3, with 11 bases aligning to TRBD2. V gave up 1 base and J gave up 6 bases; unmatched junction bases: 7. The CDR3 runs to 16 residues. CDR1 and CDR2 (germline): SGHRS, YFSETQ. The CDR3 DNA reads TGCGCCAGCAGCTTGTTTAGCGGGGGGGATATGGATACGCAGTATTTT. It encodes CASSLFSGGDMDTQYF.

This chain's CDR3 is CASSLGPNEAFF. The CDR3 DNA reads TGTGCCAGCAGCTTGGGGCCGAATGAAGCTTTCTTT. V and J are TRBV5-6 and TRBJ1-1; D is unclear. This CDR3 contains 12 residues. V lost 0 bases and J lost 7, with 7 bases in between. Germline CDR1 and CDR2: SGHDT and YYEEEE.

The chain combines TRBV3-1 (or the pseudogene TRBV3-2) with TRBJ1-2; no definite D call. Germline V gene data show CDR1 as LGHDT and CDR2 as YNNKEL (reference sequence). V lost 3 bases and J 7 bases, leaving 15 bases between the germline ends. The CDR3 sequence is 14 residues long. CDR3 protein: CASSQGWAGSGYTF. The CDR3 DNA follows: TGTGCCAGCAGCCAGGGATGGGCGGGGTCTGGCTACACCTTC.

The V call is TRBV25-1, the J call TRBJ2-2; D may be TRBD2 (7 bases). Between the trimmed V and J ends, which lost 5 bases and 3 bases, there was a span of 10 bases. Germline loops: CDR1 MGHDK, CDR2 SYGVNS. The CDR3 runs to 14 residues. CDR3 DNA: TGTGCCAGCAGTCTGGGGGGGCACACCGGGGAGCTGTTTTTT. Translating gives CASSLGGHTGELFF.

This chain connects TRBV2 to TRBJ2-5; 9 bases map to TRBD2. The V segment lost 4 bases and the J segment 4 bases; nucleotides outside the gene matches: 4. Germline CDR1 is SNHLY and CDR2 is FYNNEI. The CDR3 consists of 14 residues. The chain's CDR3 is CASSGGGAGETQYF. The CDR3 DNA reads as TGTGCCAGCAGTGGCGGGGGGGCAGGAGAGACCCAGTACTTC.

This chain links TRBV7-3 with TRBJ2-2; D uncertain. CDR3 length equals 14 residues. V lost 2 bases to trimming and J lost 1 base, with 5 bases between them. CDR1 and CDR2 from the germline V gene are SGHTA and FQGTGA. The CDR3 DNA reads as TGTGCCAGCAGCTTACGTCTGAACACCGGGGAGCTGTTTTTT. Translating it yields CASSLRLNTGELFF.

The chain's CDR3 is CASSPGNNYGYTF. The CDR3 nucleotides are TGTGCCAGCTCACCCGGGAATAACTATGGCTACACCTTC. The chain carries TRBV18 and TRBJ1-2; D unresolved. Germline V gene sequence: CDR1 KGHSH, CDR2 LQKENI. This CDR3 is 13 amino acids long. V was shortened by 3 bases and J by 1 base, with 6 bases between the two germline ends.

The chain carries TRBV7-8 and TRBJ2-1; 8 positions match TRBD2. J gave up 6 bases and V 5 bases, and 18 bases lay outside the gene matches. In germline, CDR1 is SGHVS, CDR2 FQNEAQ. The CDR3 is 18 amino acids. The DNA for the CDR3 is TGTGCCAGCAGCACCGTCTTGCGGGGGGCCCTTACGATCAATGAGCAGTTCTTC. Protein: CASSTVLRGALTINEQFF.

The chain combines TRBV15 with TRBJ2-3, with no clear D. V was pared by 0 bases and J by 5 bases, with 6 bases between. Looked up from germline, CDR1 is LNHNV and CDR2 is YYDKDF (reference sequence). This CDR3 comprises 13 residues. The CDR3 sequence is CATSRENRDTQYF. CDR3 in DNA: TGTGCCACCAGCAGAGAAAACAGAGATACGCAGTATTTT.

The J gene is TRBJ1-4, the V gene TRBV7-9; the D gene is possibly TRBD1 (5 bases). This CDR3 is built from 16 residues. Trimming took off 2 bases at V and 0 bases at J, with 10 bases between the two ends. CDR1 SEHNR and CDR2 FQNEAQ come from the germline V gene (reference sequence). The CDR3 reads CASSLSRGSTNEKLFF. For the CDR3, the DNA is TGTGCCAGCAGCTTATCCCGGGGGTCAACTAATGAAAAACTGTTTTTT. The variable domain in full, completed from reference TRBV7-9 and TRBJ1-4, reads DTGVSQNPRHKITKRGQNVTFRCDPISEHNRLYWYRQTLGQGPEFLTYFQNEAQLEKSRLLSDRFSAERPKGSFSTLEIQRTEQGDSAMYLCASSLSRGSTNEKLFFGSGTQLSVL.

This clone was observed a handful of times. The rearrangement joins TRBV11-2 to TRBJ2-2, with TRBD1 identical over 8 bases. The germline V gene encodes CDR1 SGHAT and CDR2 FQNNGV. The CDR3 contains 15 residues. V gave up 1 base and J gave up 5 bases; unmatched junction bases: 3. The CDR3, as DNA: TGTGCCAGCAGCTTAGTGGGACAGGAGACCGGGGAGCTGTTTTTT. Amino acids: CASSLVGQETGELFF.

The chain uses TRBV7-3 and TRBJ2-7, with 7 bases fitting TRBD2. This CDR3 comprises 15 residues. Germline assignment: CDR1 SGHTA and CDR2 FQGTGA. After removal of 2 bases from V and 4 bases from J, the junction contained 8 bases not matched to a gene. CDR3 bases: TGTGCCAGCAGCTTACCGGGCGGGGGAGATTACGAGCAGTACTTC. Its translation: CASSLPGGGDYEQYF.

In this sample, this clone turned up once. The chain is built from TRBV5-6 and TRBJ1-1, with TRBD1 as a possible D gene (6 bases). V was clipped by 3 bases and J by 0 bases, with 12 bases between them. This CDR3 region has 15 residues. CDR1 SGHDT and CDR2 YYEEEE come from the germline V gene. CDR3 nucleotide sequence: TGTGCCAGCAGCTCGACAGGTGACTTGAACACTGAAGCTTTCTTT. Translated, it gives CASSSTGDLNTEAFF. Full variable domain (outside the CDR3, taken from reference TRBV5-6 and TRBJ1-1): DAGVTQSPTHLIKTRGQQVTLRCSPKSGHDTVSWYQQALGQGPQFIFQYYEEEERQRGNFPDRFSGHQFPNYSSELNVNALLLGDSALYLCASSSTGDLNTEAFFGQGTRLTVV.

The chain joins TRBV4-2 to TRBJ1-6; 9 nucleotides match TRBD1. The V segment lost 3 bases and the J segment 2 bases; nucleotides outside the gene matches: 11. This CDR3 is built from 19 residues. Germline V CDR1 and CDR2: LGHNA, YNFKEQ. The CDR3: CASSQRAPDRGAYNSPLHF. DNA of the CDR3: TGTGCCAGCAGCCAGCGCGCCCCGGACAGGGGAGCCTATAATTCACCCCTCCACTTT.

The genes are TRBV2 and TRBJ2-7, with a weak D call TRBD1 (5 bases). This CDR3 is 12 amino acids long. The V gene's germline CDR1 is SNHLY and CDR2 FYNNEI. The germline V and J ends were trimmed by 4 bases and 2 bases, with 6 bases remaining between them. CDR3 region: CASSVQAYEQYF. Written as DNA, the CDR3 is TGTGCCAGCAGTGTACAGGCCTACGAGCAGTACTTC.

The rearrangement uses TRBV9 and TRBJ2-5; D may be TRBD2 (5 bases). Germline CDR1 SGDLS, CDR2 YYNGEE. V was cut by 1 base and J by 2 bases, with 12 bases left in between. The CDR3 length is 15 residues. CDR3 in DNA: TGTGCCAGCAGCGTAACCGGACTGTTGCAAGAGACCCAGTACTTC. Residues: CASSVTGLLQETQYF.

V and J are TRBV27 and TRBJ1-2; TRBD1 agrees at 7 bases. J gave up 4 bases and V 3 bases, and 8 bases lay outside the gene matches. Per germline, CDR1 MNHEY and CDR2 SMNVEV (reference sequence). CDR3 length: 15 amino acids. CDR3 loop: CASSFSGGSPYGYTF. CDR3 nucleotide sequence: TGTGCCAGCAGTTTCTCAGGGGGGTCACCCTATGGCTACACCTTC.

The gene calls are TRBV20-1 and TRBJ1-3; D ambiguous. V dropped 3 bases and J dropped 0 bases, with 9 bases sitting between them. The germline V gene encodes CDR1 DFQATT and CDR2 SNEGSKA (reference sequence). This CDR3 region has 14 residues. CDR3 loop: CSASSGLSGNTIYF. The DNA of the CDR3 is TGCAGTGCTAGTTCCGGACTCTCTGGAAACACCATATATTTT.

This chain links TRBV18 with TRBJ2-7; D is unclear. CDR3 size: 14 residues. V lost 0 bases and J lost 2, with 8 bases in between. Per the germline V gene, CDR1 is KGHSH and CDR2 is LQKENI. Written as DNA, the CDR3 is TGTGCCAGCTCACCACCGGGCGTACCCTACGAGCAGTACTTC. It encodes CASSPPGVPYEQYF.

This rearrangement joins TRBV19 to TRBJ2-3; 8 nucleotides align to TRBD1. V shed 3 bases and J 5 bases; nucleotides not matched to a gene: 10. From germline, CDR1 is LNHDA and CDR2 SQIVND (reference sequence). The length of the CDR3 is 16 residues. The CDR3 DNA sequence: TGTGCCAGTAGTATCCTCCAGGGGGCGCGAGGAGATACGCAGTATTTT. Residues: CASSILQGARGDTQYF.

The chain's CDR3 is CASSQDSSSWVGDEQFF. CDR3 sequence (DNA): TGTGCCAGCAGCCAAGATTCGTCTAGCTGGGTCGGAGATGAGCAGTTCTTC. The J gene is TRBJ2-1, the V gene TRBV3-1 (or the pseudogene TRBV3-2), with D possibly TRBD2 on 5 matching bases. Trimming removed 0 bases from V and 8 bases from J, with 20 bases in between. The germline gives CDR1 LGHDT, CDR2 YNNKEL (reference sequence). The CDR3 spans 17 residues.

V and J are TRBV7-9 and TRBJ1-2; tentatively, D is TRBD1 (5 bases). CDR1 is SEHNR and CDR2 is FQNEAQ in the germline V gene (reference sequence). The CDR3 extends over 15 amino acids. Trimming pared 9 bases from V and 3 bases from J, leaving 20 bases between. In nucleotides, the CDR3 is TGTGCCAGTCAGGGACTGCGGCAGTTAGACTATGGCTACACCTTC. It codes for CASQGLRQLDYGYTF.

This rearrangement joins TRBV3-1 (or the pseudogene TRBV3-2) to TRBJ2-1, with 9 nucleotides matching TRBD2. This CDR3 is 15 amino acids long. V lost 0 bases and J lost 15; bases outside the gene matches: 12. The germline gives CDR1 LGHDT, CDR2 YNNKEL (reference sequence). The CDR3 DNA reads TGTGCCAGCAGCCAAGATATCGCGGCGGGGGGGCTTCGGTTCTTC. This translates into CASSQDIAAGGLRFF.

The rearrangement uses TRBV27 and TRBJ1-1; 7 bases fit TRBD1. This CDR3 has 17 amino acids. Germline V gene sequence: CDR1 MNHEY, CDR2 SMNVEV (reference sequence). The J segment lost 0 bases and the V segment lost 6 bases, leaving 13 bases of the junction unmatched. CDR3 residues: CASRTTGHTLMNTEAFF. CDR3 DNA sequence: TGTGCCAGCAGGACGACAGGGCATACTCTTATGAACACTGAAGCTTTCTTT.